This is a list of T cell receptor beta chains from one sample in a study of cytomegalovirus exposure and HLA in healthy donors. Data came from immunoSEQ multiplex PCR; TCRdb stores just in-frame clones and leaves some out. The sample lists more than 85,000 clones; under 85% were seen once. What was sequenced was PBMCs. The source of these receptors is a middle-aged man in good health and CMV-seronegative. Both conserved end residues are part of each CDR3. A D gene is named only where the DNA matches it firmly. Clone size is given for some rows only: seen once, a few or many times, or a class if the clone is expanded.

TGTGCCAGCAAGGTGGAGGGAGTCTCCTATAATTCACCCCTCCACTTT CASKVEGVSYNSPLHF TRBV2 NA NA 16 TRBJ1-6
TGTGCCAGTAGTTATCGGACAGGGTCCTACAATGAGCAGTTCTTC CASSYRTGSYNEQFF TRBV19 NA TRBD1 15 TRBJ2-1
TGTGCCAGCAGTTACTCGATTGCAGGGAACACTGAAGCTTTCTTT CASSYSIAGNTEAFF TRBV6-5 NA NA 15 TRBJ1-1
TGTGCCAGCAGCCAAGGGGGCGGAGAAGAGACCCAGTACTTC CASSQGGGEETQYF TRBV4-2 NA NA 14 TRBJ2-5
TGTGCCACCTCTTTTCTCGGGGAAGGGACAGATACGCAGTATTTT CATSFLGEGTDTQYF TRBV9 NA NA 15 TRBJ2-3
TGTGCCAGCAGTTTAGAGGGGGGCAATCAGCCCCAGCATTTT CASSLEGGNQPQHF TRBV28 few NA 14 TRBJ1-5
TGTGCCAGCAGCGTACCCCCGGCACTAGCGGGGGGGAGCACAGATACGCAGTATTTT CASSVPPALAGGSTDTQYF TRBV9 few TRBD2 19 TRBJ2-3
TGCGCCAGCAGCTGGACTAGCGGGGGGGCCGGGGTAGATACGCAGTATTTT CASSWTSGGAGVDTQYF TRBV5-1 NA TRBD2 17 TRBJ2-3
TGTGCCAGCAGCTTAGAACTAGCGGGGACCGGGGAGCTGTTTTTT CASSLELAGTGELFF TRBV7-2 once TRBD2 15 TRBJ2-2
TGCAGTGCGGATTCGCGGCAGGAGCAGTACTTC CSADSRQEQYF TRBV20-1 NA NA 11 TRBJ2-7
TGCGCCAGCAGCTTGGGACCAAAGAGCGCAGATACGCAGTATTTT CASSLGPKSADTQYF TRBV5-1 NA NA 15 TRBJ2-3
TGTGCCAGCAGCATGGGGGGGAACACCGGGGAGCTGTTTTTT CASSMGGNTGELFF TRBV9 NA NA 14 TRBJ2-2
TGCGCCAGCAGCGGTCTCGGTGGACAACAAGCGAACCAGTACTTC CASSGLGGQQANQYF TRBV5-1 NA NA 15 TRBJ2-5
TGTGCCAGCAGGCCCCAGGCGACGAACTATGGCTACACCTTC CASRPQATNYGYTF TRBV2 NA NA 14 TRBJ1-2
TGTGCCAGCAGCTTAGGCGGGGGGGCGGCCTACAATGAGCAGTTCTTC CASSLGGGAAYNEQFF TRBV7-2 NA TRBD2 16 TRBJ2-1
TGTGCCAGCAGCTTAGGGGTCAGTGACATCCGTGGCTACACCTTC CASSLGVSDIRGYTF TRBV7-9 NA NA 15 TRBJ1-2
TGCGCCAGCAGCCTTGTAGATGAGCAGTTCTTC CASSLVDEQFF TRBV5-1 NA NA 11 TRBJ2-1
TGTGCCAGCAGCTCAAGGGACAGTACCTACGAGCAGTACTTC CASSSRDSTYEQYF TRBV7-6 NA TRBD1 14 TRBJ2-7
TGCAGCGCCCTGGGGACTAGCGGGAGTGTTGATACGCAGTATTTT CSALGTSGSVDTQYF TRBV29-1 NA TRBD2 15 TRBJ2-3
TGTGCCAGCAGCTTAACTCATTACAATGAGCAGTTCTTC CASSLTHYNEQFF TRBV7-8 NA NA 13 TRBJ2-1
TGCAGCGTTGAACGGCTGGGAGGGGACGGCTACACCTTC CSVERLGGDGYTF TRBV29-1 NA NA 13 TRBJ1-2
TGTGCCAGCCGCCCCAGGGAACTAACCTCAGATACGCAGTATTTT CASRPRELTSDTQYF TRBV27 NA NA 15 TRBJ2-3
TGTGCCAGTAGTATGTTATGGAGCGAGATAGGGTTCTTC CASSMLWSEIGFF TRBV19 few NA 13 TRBJ2-1
TGTGCCAGCAGCCGGACTAGATGGTACGAGCAGTACTTC CASSRTRWYEQYF TRBV6-5 NA TRBD2 13 TRBJ2-7
TGTGCCAGCAAAGAACAGGATCTATATGGCTACACCTTC CASKEQDLYGYTF TRBV6-5 NA NA 13 TRBJ1-2
TGCGCCAGCAGTCTAGCGGGAGCTCTCACCGGGGAGCTGTTTTTT CASSLAGALTGELFF TRBV10-2 NA TRBD2 15 TRBJ2-2
TGCAGCGTTGAAGATCCGGGTTCCCGGATGGCTTTCTTT CSVEDPGSRMAFF TRBV29-1 NA NA 13 TRBJ1-1
TGTGCCAGCAGCTTGGGACTAGCCAAAAACATTCAGTACTTC CASSLGLAKNIQYF TRBV7-9 NA NA 14 TRBJ2-4
TGTGCCAGCAGGTTGGGACAGAGCCCCTACGAGCAGTACTTC CASRLGQSPYEQYF TRBV7-9 NA TRBD1 14 TRBJ2-7
TGTGCCAGCAGCTTAGCAGCTAGCGGGGGGGTTAGCACAGATACGCAGTATTTT CASSLAASGGVSTDTQYF TRBV7-2 NA TRBD2 18 TRBJ2-3
TGCGCCAGCAAAGAACCGGGACAGGGGGCTGGAAACACCATATATTTT CASKEPGQGAGNTIYF TRBV10-2 NA TRBD1 16 TRBJ1-3
TGTGCCAGCAGCGTAGACGGGGGGGCGTTTCAGTTCTTC CASSVDGGAFQFF TRBV9 NA TRBD2 13 TRBJ2-1
TGTGCCAGCAGCCCTTGGGGAGGGGAGGCCTCCTACGAGCAGTACTTC CASSPWGGEASYEQYF TRBV7-3 NA TRBD2 16 TRBJ2-7
TGTGCCAGCAGGACACCACCGAACACTGAAGCTTTCTTT CASRTPPNTEAFF TRBV5-4 NA NA 13 TRBJ1-1
TGTGCCAGCAGTTCCATGGGACAGGGAAACACCATATATTTT CASSSMGQGNTIYF TRBV6-6 NA TRBD1 14 TRBJ1-3
TGTGCCAGCAGTTACGTGGCAGAACGGGGGGCTGAAGCTTTCTTT CASSYVAERGAEAFF TRBV6-5 NA NA 15 TRBJ1-1
TGTGCCAGCAGCTTACGTGAGACCGGGGAGCTGTTTTTT CASSLRETGELFF TRBV5-6 few NA 13 TRBJ2-2
TGTGCCAGCAGTGCACTAGCGGGAGTTAGCATTCAGTACTTC CASSALAGVSIQYF TRBV28 NA TRBD2 14 TRBJ2-4
TGTGCCAGCAGCTTAGTTCCGACCTCAGGGGTTGAAGCTTTCTTT CASSLVPTSGVEAFF TRBV7-2 few NA 15 TRBJ1-1
TGTGCCAGCAGCCCGACAGGGTTCAAAGAGACCCAGTACTTC CASSPTGFKETQYF TRBV6-1 NA TRBD1 14 TRBJ2-5
TGTGCCAGCAGTGAATGGGCAGGGGACACAGATACGCAGTATTTT CASSEWAGDTDTQYF TRBV6-1 once NA 15 TRBJ2-3
TGTGCCAGCAGTTACTCTGGGGGGCAAGAGACCCAGTACTTC CASSYSGGQETQYF TRBV6-6 NA NA 14 TRBJ2-5
TGTGCCAGCAGCTTAGTCTCGGCAGGGACTGGAGAGACCCAGTACTTC CASSLVSAGTGETQYF TRBV7-2 NA NA 16 TRBJ2-5
TGTGCCAGCAGCTTACGACAGGGTGAGGATTATAATTCACCCCTCCACTTT CASSLRQGEDYNSPLHF TRBV11-2 NA TRBD1 17 TRBJ1-6
TGTGCCACCTCAAGGGACAACTATAATTCACCCCTCCACTTT CATSRDNYNSPLHF TRBV9 few NA 14 TRBJ1-6
TGTGCCAGCAGCGTAGTCGAAGCAAACACTGAAGCTTTCTTT CASSVVEANTEAFF TRBV9 once NA 14 TRBJ1-1
TGTGCCAGTAGTACCGGACAGGGGGCTGACATTCAGTACTTC CASSTGQGADIQYF TRBV19 NA TRBD1 14 TRBJ2-4
TGTGCCAGCAGCTTAGCGGGCGGTCAGGGCGTCTACGAGCAGTACTTC CASSLAGGQGVYEQYF TRBV7-9 once NA 16 TRBJ2-7